This is a list of T cell receptor beta chains from one sample in a study of T cell responses to AZD1222 COVID-19 vaccine. Clones were sequenced by immunoSEQ multiplex PCR, and TCRdb holds only the in-frame ones, with some missing. The table includes under 130,000 clones, roughly 89% detected once. The sample in question was peripheral blood, obtained 28 days after the second AZD1222 dose. Source of these receptors: an adult who received the AZD1222 COVID-19 vaccine. CDR3s include the opening cysteine and the closing phenylalanine or tryptophan. The D gene is left open where the match is weak. Clone size appears in some rows only: once, few, many, or a class for an expanded clone.

TGTGCCAGCAGCTTGGCGGACGGTAGCAATCAGCCCCAGCATTTT	CASSLADGSNQPQHF	-	TRBV5-8	-	TRBJ1-5
TGTGCCAGCAGCGAAGCGGGAGGGGCAGATACGCAGTATTTT	CASSEAGGADTQYF	-	TRBV3-1/TRBV3-2	TRBD2	TRBJ2-3
TGCAGCGTTTTTGATCAGGGACAGGTGGGCAACTATGGCTACACCTTC	CSVFDQGQVGNYGYTF	-	TRBV29-1	TRBD1	TRBJ1-2
TGTGCCAGCAGCTTGCCCGCCGGGCTACTAGCGGGAGAGGGTGTTACGCAGTATTTT	CASSLPAGLLAGEGVTQYF	-	TRBV5-4	TRBD2	TRBJ2-3
TGTGCCAGCAGTATCGGACAGAAGTATGGCTACACCTTC	CASSIGQKYGYTF	-	TRBV5-6	-	TRBJ1-2
TGTGCCAGCAGTGTGTCCACAGATACGCAGTATTTT	CASSVSTDTQYF	-	TRBV25-1	-	TRBJ2-3
TGTGCCAGCTCGACAGGGGGCTATGGCTACACCTTC	CASSTGGYGYTF	-	TRBV12-3/TRBV12-4	TRBD1	TRBJ1-2
TGTGCCAGCAGCCCCGCAGCGGGCGAGCAGTACTTC	CASSPAAGEQYF	-	TRBV27	-	TRBJ2-7
TGCGCCAGTGGGACGACGGACACTGAAGCTTTCTTT	CASGTTDTEAFF	-	TRBV10-2	-	TRBJ1-1
TGTGCCAGCAGCCCCCCCCGCGGACTGAGCTACGAGCAGTACTTC	CASSPPRGLSYEQYF	-	TRBV3-1/TRBV3-2	-	TRBJ2-7
TGCGCCAGCAGCCAAGCAGGGACAGGGGATCGGGAGCAGTACTTC	CASSQAGTGDREQYF	-	TRBV4-1	TRBD1	TRBJ2-7
TGTGCCAGCAGCCAAGGTAACAGGGGGATGCGAGCTTTCTTT	CASSQGNRGMRAFF	-	TRBV14	TRBD1	TRBJ1-1
TGTGCCAGCAGTACCCGAGGGGGACAGAATTCTACCGGGGAGCTGTTTTTT	CASSTRGGQNSTGELFF	-	TRBV7-2	TRBD1	TRBJ2-2
TGTGCCAGCAGCTTAACCGGACAGGTTTCCTACAATGAGCAGTTCTTC	CASSLTGQVSYNEQFF	-	TRBV7-2	TRBD1	TRBJ2-1
TGTGCTAGTGGTTTGGACAGGGTAGGAACCGGGGAGCTGTTTTTT	CASGLDRVGTGELFF	-	TRBV12-5	-	TRBJ2-2
TGTGCCAGCAGAAGGACAGGGAGCTCCTACGAGCAGTACTTC	CASRRTGSSYEQYF	-	TRBV28	TRBD1	TRBJ2-7
TGCAGCGTAGTCCAGGTATACAATGAGCAGTTCTTC	CSVVQVYNEQFF	once	TRBV29-1	-	TRBJ2-1
TGTGCCAGCAGCAAATTCGCGGGGAGGGGTAATTCACCCCTCCACTTT	CASSKFAGRGNSPLHF	-	TRBV21-1	-	TRBJ1-6
TGTGCCAGCAGCCGGGACAGGGCCGCCTCCTACGAGCAGTACTTC	CASSRDRAASYEQYF	-	TRBV5-6	TRBD1	TRBJ2-7
TGTGCCAGCAGCTTTAGCCCGCAGACTGAAGCTTTCTTT	CASSFSPQTEAFF	-	TRBV7-2	-	TRBJ1-1
TGCGCCAGCAGCCCCCCAGGAGGGACTGAAGCTTTCTTT	CASSPPGGTEAFF	-	TRBV4-1	-	TRBJ1-1
TGTGCCAGCTTAAGGACAGGGGTGAACACTGAAGCTTTCTTT	CASLRTGVNTEAFF	-	TRBV18	TRBD1	TRBJ1-1
TGTGCCAGCAGTTACACAGGGGGGCCCACTGAAGCTTTCTTT	CASSYTGGPTEAFF	-	TRBV6-2/TRBV6-3	TRBD1	TRBJ1-1
TGTGCCAGCAGCTTGGACAGGGCGAGGGAAAAACTGTTTTTT	CASSLDRAREKLFF	-	TRBV5-6	-	TRBJ1-4
TGTGCCACCACGGGGGCGAATGCTGGAAACACCATATATTTT	CATTGANAGNTIYF	once	TRBV19	-	TRBJ1-3
TGCGCCAGCAGCTTCGACAGCAACTATAATTCACCCCTCCACTTT	CASSFDSNYNSPLHF	-	TRBV5-1	-	TRBJ1-6